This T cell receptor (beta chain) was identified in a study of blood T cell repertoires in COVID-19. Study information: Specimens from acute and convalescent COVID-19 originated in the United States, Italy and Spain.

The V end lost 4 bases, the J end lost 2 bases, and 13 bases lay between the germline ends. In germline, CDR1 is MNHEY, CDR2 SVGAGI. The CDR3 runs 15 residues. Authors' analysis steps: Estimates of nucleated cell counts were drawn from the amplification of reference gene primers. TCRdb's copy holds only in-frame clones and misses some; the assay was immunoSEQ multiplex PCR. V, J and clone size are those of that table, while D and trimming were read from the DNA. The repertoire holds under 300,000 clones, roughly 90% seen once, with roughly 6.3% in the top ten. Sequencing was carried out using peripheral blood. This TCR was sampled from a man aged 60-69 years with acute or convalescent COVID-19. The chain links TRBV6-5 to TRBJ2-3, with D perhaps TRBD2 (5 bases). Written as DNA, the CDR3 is TGTGCCAGCAGTTCGGACTTTCAACTCACAGATACGCAGTATTTT. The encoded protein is CASSSDFQLTDTQYF.